Below are 28 T cell receptor beta chains sequenced from a single sample in a study of T cells in Graves' hyperthyroidism and ophthalmopathy. The source material, RNA transcripts, was used to amplify TCR beta CDR3 regions. The HTBI primer set served for first-round RT-PCR of the TCR CDR3. MiXCR, applied by TCRdb to the multiplex PCR reads, yields one record per CDR3 protein. The sample consists of roughly 740,000 distinct CDR3 sequences, roughly 15% of them appearing once. The sequenced material came from blood. The receptor source for this set is a man between 18 and 29 years old with Graves' hyperthyroidism.

This clonotype showed up many times. The V call is TRBV28, the J call TRBJ2-7, with D perhaps assigned TRBD1 or TRBD2 (5 bases each). The CDR3 consists of 17 residues. V shed 4 bases and J shed 2 bases, with 21 bases lying between them. Germline V gene lookup returns CDR1 MDHEN and CDR2 SYDVKM. The CDR3 reads CASSSLEGTQGTYEQYF. The CDR3, as DNA: TGTGCCAGCAGTTCCCTTGAGGGGACCCAGGGAACCTACGAGCAGTACTTC.

This clonotype was seen many times. This rearrangement joins TRBV7-9 to TRBJ2-1, with D tentatively TRBD1 (5 bases). This CDR3 has 14 amino acids. CDR1 is SEHNR and CDR2 is FQNEAQ in the germline V gene (reference sequence). V was trimmed by 5 bases and J by 8 bases, leaving 16 bases between them. The DNA of the CDR3 is TGTGCCAGCAGCGGATTGATCAGGGTTTATGAGCAGTTCTTC. Translated: CASSGLIRVYEQFF.

This clonotype has a count of ten or more. The chain recombines TRBV6-1 with TRBJ2-5; D remains ambiguous. V lost 8 bases and J 5 bases, leaving 18 bases between the germline ends. CDR3 length: 14 residues. Germline assignment: CDR1 MNHNS and CDR2 SASEGT. The CDR3 bases are TGTGCCAGCCTGAAGCAGAACAGTAGGGAGACCCAGTACTTC. This gives the protein CASLKQNSRETQYF.

This clonotype appeared many times. This chain joins TRBV28 and TRBJ1-2; a weak D match, TRBD1 (5 bases). The V end was cut by 7 bases, the J end by 0 bases, with 15 bases between. Germline V gene sequence: CDR1 MDHEN, CDR2 SYDVKM. The CDR3 spans 15 residues. CDR3 loop: CASTLGLTSNYGYTF. The CDR3 region has the DNA TGTGCCAGCACCCTGGGACTTACCTCTAACTATGGCTACACCTTC.

This clonotype has a count of ten or more. This chain connects TRBV13 to TRBJ2-5; D uncertain. V lost 0 bases to trimming and J lost 5 bases, with 7 bases between them. The CDR3 spans 13 residues. The germline CDR1 and CDR2 sequences are PRHDT and FYEKMQ (reference sequence). Here the CDR3 DNA reads TGTGCCAGCAGCTTAGGCGGCCCGGAGACCCAGTACTTC. It translates to CASSLGGPETQYF.

The sample holds a few counts of this clonotype. The genes are TRBV6-1 and TRBJ1-3; D ambiguous. This CDR3 contains 14 residues. CDR1 and CDR2 (germline): MNHNS, SASEGT. V was pared by 6 bases and J by 0 bases, with 9 bases between. The CDR3 coding sequence is TGTGCCAGCAGCCCTGGGGACTCTGGAAACACCATATATTTT. It is translated as CASSPGDSGNTIYF.

This clonotype was seen at least ten times. This chain uses TRBV30 with TRBJ1-2; weak D call: TRBD1 (5 bases). This CDR3 has 13 amino acids. Trimming pared 4 bases from V and 4 bases from J, leaving 13 bases between. The V gene's germline CDR1 is GTSNPN and CDR2 SVGIG (reference sequence). The CDR3 DNA sequence: TGTGCCTGGACAGGGTCGGAGGGCTATGGCTACACCTTC. It specifies CAWTGSEGYGYTF.

This clonotype occurred many times. CDR3 in amino acids: CASSKRDASWAFQETQYF. In nucleotides, the CDR3 is TGTGCCAGCAGTAAACGGGACGCCAGTTGGGCGTTCCAAGAGACCCAGTACTTC. This rearrangement joins TRBV7-8 to TRBJ2-5; D could derive from TRBD1 or TRBD2 (5 bases each). CDR1 SGHVS and CDR2 FQNEAQ come from the germline V gene. V was pared by 6 bases and J by 1 base, with 24 bases between. The CDR3 extends over 18 amino acids. Drawing the rest from reference TRBV7-8 and TRBJ2-5, the complete variable domain is GAGVSQSPRYKVAKRGQDVALRCDPISGHVSLFWYQQALGQGPEFLTYFQNEAQLDKSGLPSDRFFAERPEGSVSTLKIQRTQQEDSAVYLCASSKRDASWAFQETQYFGPGTRLLVL.

This clonotype is a singleton in its sample. This chain links TRBV15 with TRBJ1-5; 7 nucleotides match TRBD1. CDR3 length: 16 amino acids. CDR1 and CDR2 from the germline V gene are LNHNV and YYDKDF (reference sequence). The trim removed 0 bases at V and 4 bases at J, leaving 6 bases unmatched. CDR3 loop: CATSRELGGFNQPQHF. CDR3 nucleotides: TGTGCCACCAGCAGAGAATTAGGGGGCTTTAATCAGCCCCAGCATTTT.

This clonotype was counted between two and nine times. The chain combines TRBV28 with TRBJ2-1; the match to TRBD2 covers 9 bases. Per germline, CDR1 MDHEN and CDR2 SYDVKM. The junction had 11 bases not matched to a gene; V was cut back by 1 base and J by 4 bases. CDR3 length: 18 amino acids. CDR3 region: CASSLYPLAGVGYNEQFF. The DNA for the CDR3 is TGTGCCAGCAGTTTATACCCCTTAGCGGGAGTCGGGTACAATGAGCAGTTCTTC.

The chain recombines TRBV3-1 with TRBJ1-1; TRBD1 is a possible D gene (5 bases). The CDR3 length is 16 residues. Trimming cost V 1 base and J 3 bases, with 15 bases left between them. Germline V gene sequence: CDR1 LGHDT, CDR2 YNNKEL (reference sequence). CDR3 in amino acids: CASSQGRRGWDTEAFF. DNA for the CDR3: TGTGCCAGCAGCCAAGGAAGGAGGGGCTGGGACACTGAAGCTTTCTTT. The full variable domain, its missing parts supplied by reference TRBV3-1 and TRBJ1-1, is DTAVSQTPKYLVTQMGNDKSIKCEQNLGHDTMYWYKQDSKKFLKIMFSYNNKELIINETVPNRFSPKSPDKAHLNLHINSLELGDSAVYFCASSQGRRGWDTEAFFGQGTRLTVV.

This clonotype was counted only a few times. The chain is built from TRBV12-3 or TRBV12-4 and TRBJ1-1; weak D call: TRBD1 (6 bases). Trimming took 6 bases from V and 0 from J, leaving 14 bases between them. The CDR3 contains 15 residues. The CDR3 DNA follows: TGTGCCAGCAGCCCCGGACAGATCCTGAACACTGAAGCTTTCTTT. It yields the protein CASSPGQILNTEAFF.

This clonotype was seen repeatedly, ten times or more. V and J are TRBV24-1 and TRBJ2-7; unclear D gene. CDR1 is KGHDR and CDR2 is SFDVKD in the germline V gene. With 4 bases removed from V and 4 bases from J, the gap between germline ends came to 10 bases. The CDR3 has 13 amino acids. In DNA, the CDR3 is TGTGCCACCAGTGAGACTCAGGTGTACGAGCAGTACTTC. Residues: CATSETQVYEQYF.

The rearrangement joins TRBV28 to TRBJ2-3; possibly TRBD1 for D (7 bases). Germline values: CDR1 MDHEN, CDR2 SYDVKM. V was pared by 3 bases and J by 5 bases, with 12 bases between. The CDR3 sequence is 14 residues long. CDR3 residues: CASSLTGRQDTQYF. DNA for the CDR3: TGTGCCAGCAGTTTGACAGGGAGGCAAGATACGCAGTATTTT. The full variable domain, completed using reference TRBV28 and TRBJ2-3, is DVKVTQSSRYLVKRTGEKVFLECVQDMDHENMFWYRQDPGLGLRLIYFSYDVKMKEKGDIPEGYSVSREKKERFSLILESASTNQTSMYLCASSLTGRQDTQYFGPGTRLTVL.

This clonotype was seen ten or more times. The V and J genes are TRBV28 and TRBJ2-7; D gene unclear. Germline values: CDR1 MDHEN, CDR2 SYDVKM. V lost 1 base and J lost 7, with 11 bases in between. The CDR3 has 13 residues. CDR3 in amino acids: CASSLLMAGEQYF. The CDR3 nucleotides are TGTGCCAGCAGTTTATTGATGGCTGGGGAGCAGTACTTC.

This clonotype was recorded only once. The gene calls are TRBV5-1 and TRBJ2-5; TRBD1 or TRBD2 may be the D gene (5 bases each). This CDR3 contains 15 residues. The germline V gene has CDR1 SGHRS and CDR2 YFSETQ. V was shortened by 4 bases and J by 2 bases, with 15 bases between the two germline ends. CDR3 nucleotide sequence: TGCGCCAGCAGCGGGGGTGTAGCGCGACAAGAGACCCAGTACTTC. Protein: CASSGGVARQETQYF.

The chain couples TRBV7-9 to TRBJ1-1; D is unresolved. Trimming removed 3 bases at V and 4 bases at J, with 9 bases between. Germline loops: CDR1 SEHNR, CDR2 FQNEAQ (reference sequence). This CDR3 has 13 residues. The DNA for the CDR3 is TGTGCCAGCAGCTTTGCAGTCGCCACTGAAGCTTTCTTT. It specifies CASSFAVATEAFF.

The chain combines TRBV6-1 with TRBJ1-3; perhaps TRBD1 as D (6 bases). Germline lookup yields CDR1 MNHNS and CDR2 SASEGT. Trimming stripped 5 bases from V and 4 bases from J, with 15 bases between. The length of the CDR3 is 15 residues. The CDR3 sequence: CASSLHGQPGNTIYF. The CDR3 bases are TGTGCCAGCAGTCTACACGGACAGCCGGGAAACACCATATATTTT.

For this clonotype: A much bigger clone sits one base away, suggesting this may be a read error. The CDR3 ends on some other residue instead of the conserved phenylalanine or tryptophan, so this is likely a read error. The rearrangement joins TRBV19 to TRBJ1-1; a possible D gene is TRBD1 (6 bases). The CDR3 runs to 14 residues. Germline V lookup: CDR1 LNHDA, CDR2 SQIVND (reference sequence). The ends were cut back, 3 bases at V and 2 bases at J, with 10 bases in the middle. CDR3 region: CASSMWTANTEAFS. As DNA, the CDR3 is TGTGCCAGTAGTATGTGGACAGCTAACACTGAAGCTTTCTCT.

This clonotype was detected many times. This sequence joins TRBV30 and TRBJ2-7; 7 positions agree with TRBD1. Trimming took 2 bases from V and 3 from J; bases not matched to a gene: 1. Per the germline V gene, CDR1 is GTSNPN and CDR2 is SVGIG (reference sequence). The CDR3 is made up of 12 amino acids. CDR3 sequence: CAWSRDSYEQYF. CDR3 DNA sequence: TGTGCCTGGAGTCGGGACAGCTACGAGCAGTACTTC.

A few counts support this clonotype. CDR3 DNA: TGTGCCAGTAGTATGGGAGTCACTGGAAACACCATATATTTT. It is translated as CASSMGVTGNTIYF. V is TRBV19 and J is TRBJ1-3; no definite D call. The germline gives CDR1 LNHDA, CDR2 SQIVND (reference sequence). V dropped 3 bases and J dropped 2 bases, with 8 bases sitting between them. This CDR3 contains 14 residues.

V is TRBV5-8 and J is TRBJ1-5, with 8 nucleotides matching TRBD1. CDR1 and CDR2 (germline): SGHTS, YDEGEE. This CDR3 is built from 13 residues. V trimming: 4 bases; J trimming: 7 bases; junction bases outside the gene matches: 4. The CDR3 sequence is CASSDGQGQPQHF. As DNA, the CDR3 is TGTGCCAGCAGCGACGGACAGGGCCAGCCCCAGCATTTT.

The CDR3 nucleotides read TGTGCCAGCAGTTTGGACAGTTATCTCGAGCAGTACTTC. Its translation: CASSLDSYLEQYF. The V call is TRBV28, the J call TRBJ2-7; D is perhaps TRBD1 (6 bases). The CDR3 extends over 13 amino acids. Germline assignment: CDR1 MDHEN and CDR2 SYDVKM. Trimming took off 3 bases at V and 6 bases at J, with 12 bases between the two ends.

Ten or more counts support this clonotype. The chain combines TRBV3-1 with TRBJ1-1, with a weak D call TRBD1 (5 bases). Germline V gives CDR1 LGHDT, CDR2 YNNKEL (reference sequence). V lost 1 base, J lost 8 bases, and 5 bases lay in between. This CDR3 contains 11 residues. The CDR3 DNA follows: TGTGCCAGCAGCCAAGCAGGGGAAGCTTTCTTT. This codes for CASSQAGEAFF. The variable domain in full, with the rest retrieved from reference TRBV3-1 and TRBJ1-1, is DTAVSQTPKYLVTQMGNDKSIKCEQNLGHDTMYWYKQDSKKFLKIMFSYNNKELIINETVPNRFSPKSPDKAHLNLHINSLELGDSAVYFCASSQAGEAFFGQGTRLTVV.

The chain joins TRBV7-3 to TRBJ2-1, with 8 bases matching TRBD2. CDR1 SGHTA and CDR2 FQGTGA come from the germline V gene. The V and J ends lost 1 base and 2 bases, in that order; junction bases with no gene match: 1. The CDR3 length is 15 residues. The CDR3 nucleotides are TGTGCCAGCAGCTTAAACGGGGGGGCCTACAATGAGCAGTTCTTC. It specifies CASSLNGGAYNEQFF.

There are many counts of this clonotype. The J gene is TRBJ1-1, the V gene TRBV27; D is unresolved. Trimming took 1 base from V and 1 from J, leaving 7 bases between them. This CDR3 spans 14 amino acids. Germline V gene lookup returns CDR1 MNHEY and CDR2 SMNVEV (reference sequence). In nucleotides, the CDR3 is TGTGCCAGCAGTTTATTCGGGCAGAACACTGAAGCTTTCTTT. Translation gives CASSLFGQNTEAFF.

This clonotype was seen at least ten times. This sequence joins TRBV20-1 and TRBJ2-7, with D unresolved. The CDR3 loop spans 13 amino acids. Looked up from germline, CDR1 is DFQATT and CDR2 is SNEGSKA (reference sequence). The germline V and J ends were trimmed by 3 bases and 6 bases, with 15 bases remaining between them. CDR3 sequence: CSARNPLGLEQYF. CDR3 nucleotide sequence: TGCAGTGCTAGGAACCCATTAGGGCTCGAGCAGTACTTC.

This clonotype showed up many times. The V call is TRBV27, the J call TRBJ2-1, with D perhaps matching TRBD2 (5 bases). There are 16 residues in the CDR3. Per the germline V gene, CDR1 is MNHEY and CDR2 is SMNVEV (reference sequence). V lost 2 bases, J lost 10 bases, and 21 bases lay in between. The CDR3 sequence: CASSLGLGTRQNEQFF. The DNA for the CDR3 is TGTGCCAGCAGTTTAGGGTTGGGAACTAGACAAAACGAGCAGTTCTTC.